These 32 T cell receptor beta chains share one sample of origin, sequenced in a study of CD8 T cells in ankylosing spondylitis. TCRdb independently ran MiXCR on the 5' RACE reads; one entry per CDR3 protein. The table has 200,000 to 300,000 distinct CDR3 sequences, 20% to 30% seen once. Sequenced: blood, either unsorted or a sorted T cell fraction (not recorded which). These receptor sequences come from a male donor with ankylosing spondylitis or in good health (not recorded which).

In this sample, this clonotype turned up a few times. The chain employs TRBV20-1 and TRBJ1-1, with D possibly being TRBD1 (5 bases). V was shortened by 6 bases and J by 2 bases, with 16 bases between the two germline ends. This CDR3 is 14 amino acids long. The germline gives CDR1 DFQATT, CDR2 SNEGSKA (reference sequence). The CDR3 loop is CSAPFGGTNTEAFF. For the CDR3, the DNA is TGCAGTGCGCCGTTTGGCGGGACTAACACTGAAGCTTTCTTT.

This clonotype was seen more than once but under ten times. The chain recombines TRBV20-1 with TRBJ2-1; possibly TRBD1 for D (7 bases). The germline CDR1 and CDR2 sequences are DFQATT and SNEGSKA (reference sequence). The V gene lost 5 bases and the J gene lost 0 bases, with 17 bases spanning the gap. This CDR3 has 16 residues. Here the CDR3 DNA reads TGCAGTGCTCTAAGTCAGGGGGGCTCCTCCTACAATGAGCAGTTCTTC. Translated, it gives CSALSQGGSSYNEQFF.

The CDR3 loop is CASSRLPQRPETQYF. The DNA of the CDR3 is TGTGCCAGCAGTCGCCTCCCCCAGAGACCCGAGACCCAGTACTTC. The chain couples TRBV12-3 or TRBV12-4 to TRBJ2-5; no clear D. CDR3 length: 15 amino acids. V lost 5 bases and J lost 5, with 18 bases in between.

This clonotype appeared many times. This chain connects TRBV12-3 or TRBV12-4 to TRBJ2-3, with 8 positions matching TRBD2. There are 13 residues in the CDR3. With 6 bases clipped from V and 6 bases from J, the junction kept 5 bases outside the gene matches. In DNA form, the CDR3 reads TGTGCCAGCAGAATGACTAGCGAGGATACGCAGTATTTT. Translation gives CASRMTSEDTQYF.

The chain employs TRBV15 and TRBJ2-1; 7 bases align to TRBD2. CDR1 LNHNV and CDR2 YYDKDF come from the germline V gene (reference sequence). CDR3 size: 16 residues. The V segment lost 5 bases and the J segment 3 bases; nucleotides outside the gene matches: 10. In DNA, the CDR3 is TGTGCCACCAGCCATCCTCTAGCGGCCCTCTACAATGAGCAGTTCTTC. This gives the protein CATSHPLAALYNEQFF.

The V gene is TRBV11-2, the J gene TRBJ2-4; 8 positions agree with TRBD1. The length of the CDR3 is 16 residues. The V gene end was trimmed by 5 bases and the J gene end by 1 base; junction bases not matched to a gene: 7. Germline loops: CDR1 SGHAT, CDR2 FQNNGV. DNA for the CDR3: TGTGCCAGCAGCCCCGGGACAGGAAGGGCCAAAAACATTCAGTACTTC. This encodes CASSPGTGRAKNIQYF.

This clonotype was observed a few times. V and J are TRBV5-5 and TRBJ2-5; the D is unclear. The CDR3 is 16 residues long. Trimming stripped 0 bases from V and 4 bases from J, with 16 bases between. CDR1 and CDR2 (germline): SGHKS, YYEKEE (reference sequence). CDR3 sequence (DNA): TGTGCCAGCAGCTTGGACGGCGTAGGAGAACGAGAGACCCAGTACTTC. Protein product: CASSLDGVGERETQYF.

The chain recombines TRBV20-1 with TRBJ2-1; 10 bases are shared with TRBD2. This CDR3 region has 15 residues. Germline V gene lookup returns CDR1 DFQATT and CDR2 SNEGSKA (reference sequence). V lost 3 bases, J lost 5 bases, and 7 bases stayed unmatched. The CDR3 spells CSARNPSGGDNEQFF. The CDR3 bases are TGCAGTGCTAGGAATCCCAGCGGGGGGGACAATGAGCAGTTCTTC.

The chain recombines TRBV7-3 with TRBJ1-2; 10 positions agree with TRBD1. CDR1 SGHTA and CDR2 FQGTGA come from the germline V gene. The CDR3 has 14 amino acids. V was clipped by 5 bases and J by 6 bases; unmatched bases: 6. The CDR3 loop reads CASSPTGGEHGYTF. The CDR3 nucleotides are TGTGCCAGCAGCCCGACAGGGGGCGAACATGGCTACACCTTC.

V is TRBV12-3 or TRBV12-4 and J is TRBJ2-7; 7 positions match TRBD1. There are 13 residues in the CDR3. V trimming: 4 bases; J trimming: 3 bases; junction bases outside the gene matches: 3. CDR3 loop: CASSWAGGYEQYF. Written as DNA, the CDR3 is TGTGCCAGCAGTTGGGCAGGGGGCTACGAGCAGTACTTC.

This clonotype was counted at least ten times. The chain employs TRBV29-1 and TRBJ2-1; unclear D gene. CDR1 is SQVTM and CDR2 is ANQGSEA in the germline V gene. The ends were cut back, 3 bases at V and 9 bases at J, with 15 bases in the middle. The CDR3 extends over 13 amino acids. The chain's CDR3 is CSVDPVGFSEQFF. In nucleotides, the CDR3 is TGCAGCGTTGACCCCGTCGGGTTCAGTGAGCAGTTCTTC.

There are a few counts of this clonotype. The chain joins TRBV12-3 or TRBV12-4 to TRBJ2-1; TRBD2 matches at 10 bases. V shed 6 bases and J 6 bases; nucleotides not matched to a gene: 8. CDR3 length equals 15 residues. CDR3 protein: CASSPRGTSVNEQFF. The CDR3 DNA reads TGTGCCAGCAGCCCCAGGGGGACTAGCGTCAATGAGCAGTTCTTC.

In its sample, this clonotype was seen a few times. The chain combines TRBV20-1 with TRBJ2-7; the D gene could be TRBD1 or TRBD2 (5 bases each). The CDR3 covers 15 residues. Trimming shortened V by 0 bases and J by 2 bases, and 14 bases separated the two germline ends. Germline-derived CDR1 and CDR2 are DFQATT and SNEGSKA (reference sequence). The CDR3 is CSARDGDGKTYEQYF. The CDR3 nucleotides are TGCAGTGCTAGAGATGGGGACGGAAAGACCTACGAGCAGTACTTC.

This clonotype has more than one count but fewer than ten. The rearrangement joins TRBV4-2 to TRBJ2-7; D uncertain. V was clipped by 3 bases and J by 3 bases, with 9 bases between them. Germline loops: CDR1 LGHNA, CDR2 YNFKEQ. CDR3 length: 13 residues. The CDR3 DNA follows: TGTGCCAGCAGCCAGTCACCGAACTACGAGCAGTACTTC. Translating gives CASSQSPNYEQYF.

CDR3 region: CAISETAGVQPQHF. The CDR3 bases are TGTGCCATCAGTGAGACGGCAGGGGTCCAGCCCCAGCATTTT. The chain carries TRBV10-3 and TRBJ1-5; D perhaps matches TRBD1 (6 bases). Trimming pared 2 bases from V and 7 bases from J, leaving 12 bases between. The germline V gene has CDR1 ENHRY and CDR2 SYGVKD. This CDR3 contains 14 residues.

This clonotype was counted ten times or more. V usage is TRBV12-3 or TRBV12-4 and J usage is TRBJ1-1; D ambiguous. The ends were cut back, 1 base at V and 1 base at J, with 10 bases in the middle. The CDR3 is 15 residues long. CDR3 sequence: CASSLGGSGNTEAFF. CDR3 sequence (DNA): TGTGCCAGCAGTTTAGGGGGTTCAGGGAACACTGAAGCTTTCTTT.

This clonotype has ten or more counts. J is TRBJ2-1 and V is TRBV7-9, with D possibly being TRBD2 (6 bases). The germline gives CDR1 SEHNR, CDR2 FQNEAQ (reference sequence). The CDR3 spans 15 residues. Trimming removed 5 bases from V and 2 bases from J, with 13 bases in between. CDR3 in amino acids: CASSPMGGAYNEQFF. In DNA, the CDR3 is TGTGCCAGCAGCCCGATGGGGGGAGCCTACAATGAGCAGTTCTTC.

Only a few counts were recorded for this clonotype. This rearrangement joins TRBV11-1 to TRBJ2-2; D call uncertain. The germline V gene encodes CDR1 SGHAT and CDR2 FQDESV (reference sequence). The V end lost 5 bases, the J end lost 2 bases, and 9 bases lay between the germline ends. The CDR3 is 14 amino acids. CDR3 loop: CASSPYVNTGELFF. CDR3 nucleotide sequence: TGTGCCAGCAGCCCCTACGTAAACACCGGGGAGCTGTTTTTT.

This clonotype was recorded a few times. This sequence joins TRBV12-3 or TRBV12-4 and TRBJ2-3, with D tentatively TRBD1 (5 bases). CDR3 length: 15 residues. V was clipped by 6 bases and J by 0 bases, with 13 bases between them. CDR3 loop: CASSPQGPSTDTQYF. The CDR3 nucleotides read TGTGCCAGCAGCCCCCAGGGCCCTAGCACAGATACGCAGTATTTT.

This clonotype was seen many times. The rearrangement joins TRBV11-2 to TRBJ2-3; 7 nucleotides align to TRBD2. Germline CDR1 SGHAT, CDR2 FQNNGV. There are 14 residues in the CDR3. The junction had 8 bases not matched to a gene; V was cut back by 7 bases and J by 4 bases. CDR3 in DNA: TGTGCCAGCAATTTGGGGGGGACCGCAGATACGCAGTATTTT. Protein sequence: CASNLGGTADTQYF.

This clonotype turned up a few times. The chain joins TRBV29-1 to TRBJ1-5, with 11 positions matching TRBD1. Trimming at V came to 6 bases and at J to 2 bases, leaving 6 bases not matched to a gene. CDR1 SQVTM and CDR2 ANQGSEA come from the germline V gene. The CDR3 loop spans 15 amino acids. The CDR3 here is CSVSSGQGGNQPQHF. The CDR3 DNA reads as TGCAGCGTCTCCTCGGGACAGGGGGGCAATCAGCCCCAGCATTTT.

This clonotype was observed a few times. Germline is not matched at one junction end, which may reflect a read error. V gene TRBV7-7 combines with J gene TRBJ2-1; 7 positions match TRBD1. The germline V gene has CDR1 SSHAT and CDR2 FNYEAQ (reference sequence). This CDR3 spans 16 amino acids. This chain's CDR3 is CASSLAAGGFDNEQFF. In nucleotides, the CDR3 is TGTGCTAGCAGCTTAGCTGCAGGGGGATTCGACAATGAGCAGTTCTTC.

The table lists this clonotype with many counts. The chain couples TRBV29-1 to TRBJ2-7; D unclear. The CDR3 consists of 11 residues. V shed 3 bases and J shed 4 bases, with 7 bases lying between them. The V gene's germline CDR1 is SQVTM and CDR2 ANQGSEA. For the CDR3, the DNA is TGCAGCGTTGATTCGGGTTACGAGCAGTACTTC. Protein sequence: CSVDSGYEQYF.

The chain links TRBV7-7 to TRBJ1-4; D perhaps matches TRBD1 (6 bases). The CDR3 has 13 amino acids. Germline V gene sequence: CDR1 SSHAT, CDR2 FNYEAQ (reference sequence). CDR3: CAVGTPGDEKLFF. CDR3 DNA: TGTGCTGTTGGGACACCCGGGGATGAAAAACTGTTTTTT.

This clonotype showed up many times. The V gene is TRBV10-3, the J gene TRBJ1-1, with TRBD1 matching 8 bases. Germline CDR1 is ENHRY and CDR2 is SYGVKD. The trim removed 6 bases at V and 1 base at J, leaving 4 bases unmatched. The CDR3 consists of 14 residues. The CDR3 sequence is CAISDGQGNTEAFF. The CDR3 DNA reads TGTGCCATCAGCGATGGACAGGGGAACACTGAAGCTTTCTTT.

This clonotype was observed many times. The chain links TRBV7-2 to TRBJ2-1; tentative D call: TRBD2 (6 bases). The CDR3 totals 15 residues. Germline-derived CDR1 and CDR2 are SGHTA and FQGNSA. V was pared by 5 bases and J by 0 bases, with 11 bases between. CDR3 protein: CASSRTTGSYNEQFF. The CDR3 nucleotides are TGTGCCAGCAGCCGGACTACCGGCTCCTACAATGAGCAGTTCTTC.

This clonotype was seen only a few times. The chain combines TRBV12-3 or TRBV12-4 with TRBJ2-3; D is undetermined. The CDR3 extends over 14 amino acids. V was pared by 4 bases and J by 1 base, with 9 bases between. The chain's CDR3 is CASSSPRGTDTQYF. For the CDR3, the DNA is TGTGCCAGCAGTTCCCCTCGGGGCACAGATACGCAGTATTTT.

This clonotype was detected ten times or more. CDR3 coding DNA: TGTGCCAGCAGTTACTCGAAAGACTGGGATAATTCACCCCTCCACTTT. It translates to CASSYSKDWDNSPLHF. This sequence joins TRBV6-5 and TRBJ1-6; D is uncertain. Germline V gives CDR1 MNHEY, CDR2 SVGAGI. This CDR3 is 16 amino acids long. Trimming took 0 bases from V and 5 from J, leaving 11 bases between them.

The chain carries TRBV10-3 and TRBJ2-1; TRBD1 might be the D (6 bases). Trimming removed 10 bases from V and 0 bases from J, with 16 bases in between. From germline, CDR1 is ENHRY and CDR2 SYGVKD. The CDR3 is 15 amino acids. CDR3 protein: CATKGQPSSYNEQFF. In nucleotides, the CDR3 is TGTGCCACCAAAGGACAGCCGAGCTCCTACAATGAGCAGTTCTTC.

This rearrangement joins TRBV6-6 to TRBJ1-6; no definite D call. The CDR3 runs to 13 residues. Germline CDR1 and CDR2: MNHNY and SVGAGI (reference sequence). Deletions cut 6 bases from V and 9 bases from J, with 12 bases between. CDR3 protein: CASSQVSGSPLHF. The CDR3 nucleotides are TGTGCCAGCAGCCAAGTGAGTGGTTCACCCCTCCACTTT.

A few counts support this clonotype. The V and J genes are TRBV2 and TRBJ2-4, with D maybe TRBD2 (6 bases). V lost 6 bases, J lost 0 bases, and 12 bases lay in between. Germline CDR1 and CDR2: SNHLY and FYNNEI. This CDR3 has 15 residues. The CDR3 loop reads CASRRGELAKNIQYF. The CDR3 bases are TGTGCCAGCAGACGCGGGGAACTAGCCAAAAACATTCAGTACTTC. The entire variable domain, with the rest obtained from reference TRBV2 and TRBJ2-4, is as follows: EPEVTQTPSHQVTQMGQEVILRCVPISNHLYFYWYRQILGQKVEFLVSFYNNEISEKSEIFDDQFSVERPDGSNFTLKIRSTKLEDSAMYFCASRRGELAKNIQYFGAGTRLSVL.

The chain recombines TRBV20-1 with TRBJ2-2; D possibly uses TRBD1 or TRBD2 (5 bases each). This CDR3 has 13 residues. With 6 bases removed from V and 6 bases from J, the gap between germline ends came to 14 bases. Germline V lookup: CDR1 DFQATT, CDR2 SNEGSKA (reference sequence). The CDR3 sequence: CSAPLQGAGELFF. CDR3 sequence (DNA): TGCAGTGCCCCCCTCCAGGGAGCCGGGGAGCTGTTTTTT.